A selection of T cell receptor beta chains follows, all from one sample in a study of draining lymph node invasion in breast cancer. TCRdb independently ran MiXCR on the bulk RNA-seq reads; one entry per CDR3 protein. The sample yields around 3,500 distinct CDR3 sequences, around 84% seen once. The sample taken for sequencing was sorted memory CD4+ effector T cells from a lymph node. The receptors shown here come from a female donor with luminal breast cancer. Each CDR3 is given with its conserved first and last residue. The D gene is left open where the match is weak. A clone size is listed for some rows: how often the clone was seen (once, few, many), or a class if it is expanded.

j_call clone_size v_call d_call cdr3_nt cdr3_aa
TRBJ1-2 . TRBV7-2 . TGTGCCAGCAGCCCGTACATGGACAGTAACTATGGCTACACCTTC CASSPYMDSNYGYTF
TRBJ1-1 . TRBV3-1 . TGTGCCAGCAGCCAAGATAGGCGCAGAGAAGCTTTCTTT CASSQDRRREAFF
TRBJ2-5 . TRBV3-1 TRBD2 TGTGCCAGCAGCCTGTCTAGCGGGGGCCCCGGGAACTTC CASSLSSGGPGNF
TRBJ2-7 . TRBV4-3 . TGCGCCAGCAGCCCGTCACAGGGACCCTACGAGCAGTACTTC CASSPSQGPYEQYF
TRBJ1-2 once TRBV30 . TGTGCCTGGAGTGTCCATGGATGGAATGGCTACACCTTC CAWSVHGWNGYTF
TRBJ1-1 . TRBV5-1 TRBD1 TGCGCCAGCAGCTCTCGTGGGACAGGGAGAACTGAAGCTTTCTTT CASSSRGTGRTEAFF
TRBJ2-3 . TRBV18 TRBD1 TGTGCCAGCTCACCCCGACAGGGGGATACGCAGTATTTT CASSPRQGDTQYF
TRBJ2-5 . TRBV5-1 TRBD1 TGCGCCAGCAGCTTGGTACCGGGACAGGGGGGGTCATCCCAAGAGACCCAGTACTTC CASSLVPGQGGSSQETQYF
TRBJ2-3 . TRBV20-1 TRBD2 TGCAGTGCTAGAGACCTCCAATCGACTAGCGGGGCAGATACGCAGTATTTT CSARDLQSTSGADTQYF
TRBJ1-6 . TRBV7-2 . TGTGCCAGCAGCTTAGTTGTGGGGGGTAGGTCACCCCTCCACTTT CASSLVVGGRSPLHF
TRBJ1-3 once TRBV24-1 . TGTGCCACCAGTGATGCACGCTCTGGAAACACCATATATTTT CATSDARSGNTIYF
TRBJ2-5 . TRBV29-1 . TGCAGCGTTGGACCCCGGGGGGAGACCCAGTACTTC CSVGPRGETQYF
TRBJ2-1 . TRBV19 . TGTGCCAGTAGTATGGACGGGATCCAGGAGCAGTTCTTC CASSMDGIQEQFF
TRBJ1-6 . TRBV4-1 . TGCGCCAGCAGCCAAGTTGGGCTAGGGAATTCACCCCTCCACTTT CASSQVGLGNSPLHF
TRBJ1-2 . TRBV3-1 TRBD1 TGTGCCAGCAGCCCGACAGGGGGCAATGGCTACACCTTC CASSPTGGNGYTF
TRBJ1-2 . TRBV6-5 TRBD1 TGTGCCAGCACCCACAGGGGGGCGTATGGTTACACCTTC CASTHRGAYGYTF
TRBJ1-4 . TRBV10-3 TRBD1 TGTGCCACCTCCGGGACAGGGGACGAAAAACTGTTTTTT CATSGTGDEKLFF
TRBJ1-3 . TRBV11-1 . TGTGCCAGCAGCTCAGGGAGCTCTGGAAACACCATATATTTT CASSSGSSGNTIYF
TRBJ2-7 . TRBV6-1 . TGTGCCAGCAGCCCCCGGTCGTCCGCATACGAGCAGTACTTC CASSPRSSAYEQYF
TRBJ2-7 . TRBV20-1 TRBD2 TGCAGTGCCCTATCGACTAGCGGGTCCTACGAGCAGTACTTC CSALSTSGSYEQYF
TRBJ1-1 . TRBV20-1 . TGCAGTGCTAGTAAGGGGGGGAACACTGAAGCTTTCTTT CSASKGGNTEAFF
TRBJ1-2 . TRBV19 . TGTGCCAGTAGTATCCCAGCGGCCATGAGGTATGGCTACACCTTC CASSIPAAMRYGYTF
TRBJ2-6 . TRBV3-1 . TGTGCCAGCAGCCAAGGACGGGCTGGGGCCAACGTCCTGACTTTC CASSQGRAGANVLTF
TRBJ2-2 . TRBV6-2/TRBV6-3 . TGTGCCAGCAAGGGCCCCTTCTGGGAGCTGTTTTTT CASKGPFWELFF
TRBJ1-1 . TRBV10-3 . TGTGCCATCAGTGGGGGATATAGGGGTCGGGAGAACACTGAAGCTTTCTTT CAISGGYRGRENTEAFF
TRBJ1-5 . TRBV20-1 . TGCAGTGCTAAGGGACCGCAGAATCAGCCCCAGCATTTT CSAKGPQNQPQHF
TRBJ2-7 . TRBV18 TRBD2 TGTGCCAGCTCACCACGAACTAGCGGGACCCATCTCGAGCAGTACTTC CASSPRTSGTHLEQYF
TRBJ1-2 . TRBV12-3/TRBV12-4 . TGTGCCAGCAGTTTAAGACCGGAGCACTATGGCTACACCTTC CASSLRPEHYGYTF
TRBJ1-5 . TRBV20-1 . TGCAGTGCTAGAGTTAACCGGACAGTTAGCAATCAGCCCCAGCATTTT CSARVNRTVSNQPQHF